The rows below give T cell receptor beta chains drawn from one sample of a study of shared clonotypes between healthy human individuals. Data came from immunoSEQ multiplex PCR; TCRdb stores just in-frame clones and leaves some out. The sample records roughly 890,000 clones, about 92% being singletons. Sequences were obtained from naive CD8+ T cells sorted from blood. These receptors all come from a man in his thirties or forties in good health. The conserved cysteine and the conserved F or W are not part of the CDR3 here. Fields, in order: V gene, CDR3 protein.

TRBV5-6 | ASSPGVGIEQF
TRBV28 | ASSWGTEAF
TRBV5-6 | ASSLGAGEGETQY
TRBV6-1 | ASNRLAGDRDEQY
TRBV11-2 | ASSLSGIGGLANTGELF
TRBV9 | ASSGTEKTQY
TRBV7-9 | ASREGSLNQETQY
TRBV5-1 | ASSLSGLAGVKETQY
TRBV11-2 | ASSLVSGTSGAGYGYT
TRBV7-2 | ASSLGGGNYGYT
TRBV27 | ASSFAAYNEQF
TRBV7-2 | ASSLGGPTDTQY
TRBV5-4 | ASGGANTGELF
TRBV7-6 | ASSPRGGGWYEQY
TRBV27 | ASGPYQETQY
TRBV7-8 | ASGTYRATGNGYT
TRBV30 | AQGEDTDTQY
TRBV25-1 | ASSDRTGGTTDTQY
TRBV27 | ASSLVWQETQY
TRBV7-9 | ASSLVAGTALYEQY
TRBV10-3 | AIQGLGETQY
TRBV30 | AWRRFGGEQF
TRBV18 | ASSPQPGAGTDTQY
TRBV28 | ASSSNRVEQY
TRBV11-2 | ASSPHETLWENEQF
TRBV7-6 | ASSLKAHPADTQY
TRBV27 | ASSLGLPRIGVAQPQH
TRBV7-2 | ASSLEGASYGYT